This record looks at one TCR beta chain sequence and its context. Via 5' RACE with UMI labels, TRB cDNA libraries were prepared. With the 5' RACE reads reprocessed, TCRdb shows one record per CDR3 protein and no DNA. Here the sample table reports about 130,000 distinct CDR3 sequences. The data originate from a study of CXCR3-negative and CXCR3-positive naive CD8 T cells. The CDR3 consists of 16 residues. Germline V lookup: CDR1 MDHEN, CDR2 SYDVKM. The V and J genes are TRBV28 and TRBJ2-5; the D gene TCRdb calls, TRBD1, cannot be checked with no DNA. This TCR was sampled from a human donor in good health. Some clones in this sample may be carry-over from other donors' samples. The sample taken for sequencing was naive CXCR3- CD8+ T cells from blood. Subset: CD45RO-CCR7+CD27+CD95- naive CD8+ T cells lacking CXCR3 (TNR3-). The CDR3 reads CASSFPGPSYQETQYF.